The rows below give T cell receptor beta chains drawn from one sample of a study of blood T cell repertoires in COVID-19. Assay: immunoSEQ multiplex PCR; the TCRdb copy retains only in-frame clones and omits some. The sample lists 200,000 to 250,000 clones, around 83% occurring once. The sample consisted of peripheral blood. The source is a woman between 50 and 59 years old with acute or convalescent COVID-19. CDR3s include the opening cysteine and the closing phenylalanine or tryptophan. A D gene is named only where the DNA matches it firmly. Expanded clones are given a class, and other clones once, few, many or no size at all.

clone_size: .; d_call: .; v_call: TRBV27; cdr3_length: 14; j_call: TRBJ2-7; cdr3_aa: CASSLNAGNYEQYF; cdr3_nt: TGTGCCAGCAGTTTAAACGCAGGGAACTACGAGCAGTACTTC
clone_size: .; d_call: TRBD1; v_call: TRBV27; cdr3_length: 15; j_call: TRBJ1-1; cdr3_aa: CASSRQGDWGAEAFF; cdr3_nt: TGTGCCAGCAGTAGGCAGGGGGATTGGGGCGCTGAAGCTTTCTTT
clone_size: .; d_call: .; v_call: TRBV14; cdr3_length: 15; j_call: TRBJ2-2; cdr3_aa: CASSQNGENTGELFF; cdr3_nt: TGTGCCAGCAGCCAAAACGGGGAAAACACCGGGGAGCTGTTTTTT
clone_size: once; d_call: TRBD2; v_call: TRBV10-3; cdr3_length: 19; j_call: TRBJ2-3; cdr3_aa: CAITPSGTSGGPSTDTQYF; cdr3_nt: TGTGCCATCACCCCATCCGGGACTAGCGGGGGGCCTAGCACAGATACGCAGTATTTT
clone_size: .; d_call: TRBD1; v_call: TRBV7-9; cdr3_length: 19; j_call: TRBJ1-3; cdr3_aa: CASSLAGTGGLPSGNTIYF; cdr3_nt: TGTGCCAGCAGCTTAGCCGGGACAGGGGGCCTGCCCTCTGGAAACACCATATATTTT
clone_size: .; d_call: .; v_call: TRBV7-2; cdr3_length: 14; j_call: TRBJ1-2; cdr3_aa: CASSLAGGNYGYTF; cdr3_nt: TGTGCCAGCAGCTTAGCGGGGGGAAACTATGGCTACACCTTC
clone_size: .; d_call: TRBD1; v_call: TRBV27; cdr3_length: 15; j_call: TRBJ2-7; cdr3_aa: CASSLSGQGIYEQYF; cdr3_nt: TGTGCCAGCAGTTTATCTGGACAGGGCATCTACGAGCAGTACTTC
clone_size: .; d_call: TRBD1; v_call: TRBV30; cdr3_length: 14; j_call: TRBJ1-3; cdr3_aa: CAWKSGGAGNTIYF; cdr3_nt: TGTGCCTGGAAGTCAGGGGGCGCGGGAAACACCATATATTTT
clone_size: .; d_call: .; v_call: TRBV18; cdr3_length: 13; j_call: TRBJ1-4; cdr3_aa: CASPGDSGEKLFF; cdr3_nt: TGTGCCAGCCCCGGGGATTCGGGTGAAAAACTGTTTTTT
clone_size: .; d_call: .; v_call: TRBV7-3; cdr3_length: 14; j_call: TRBJ1-1; cdr3_aa: CASSSQGSGTEAFF; cdr3_nt: TGTGCCAGCAGCTCTCAGGGGTCCGGCACTGAAGCTTTCTTT
clone_size: .; d_call: TRBD1; v_call: TRBV25-1; cdr3_length: 13; j_call: TRBJ2-7; cdr3_aa: CASSDTQGYEQYF; cdr3_nt: TGTGCCAGCAGTGACACACAGGGGTACGAGCAGTACTTC
clone_size: .; d_call: .; v_call: TRBV5-1; cdr3_length: 15; j_call: TRBJ2-2; cdr3_aa: CASPTNGTNTGELFF; cdr3_nt: TGCGCCAGCCCTACGAACGGGACAAACACCGGGGAGCTGTTTTTT
clone_size: .; d_call: .; v_call: TRBV6-2/TRBV6-3; cdr3_length: 14; j_call: TRBJ2-7; cdr3_aa: CASSQDRHPYEQYF; cdr3_nt: TGTGCCAGCAGCCAGGACAGACACCCCTACGAGCAGTACTTC
clone_size: once; d_call: .; v_call: TRBV12-3/TRBV12-4; cdr3_length: 13; j_call: TRBJ1-2; cdr3_aa: CASSAGRIYGYTF; cdr3_nt: TGTGCCAGCAGCGCGGGACGGATCTATGGCTACACCTTC
clone_size: .; d_call: TRBD1; v_call: TRBV5-6; cdr3_length: 17; j_call: TRBJ1-1; cdr3_aa: CASSHTTGQGLRTEAFF; cdr3_nt: TGTGCCAGCAGCCATACGACAGGGCAGGGCCTTCGGACTGAAGCTTTCTTT
clone_size: once; d_call: TRBD1; v_call: TRBV9; cdr3_length: 16; j_call: TRBJ1-2; cdr3_aa: CASSASWTGPTYGYTF; cdr3_nt: TGTGCCAGCAGCGCCTCCTGGACAGGGCCAACCTATGGCTACACCTTC
clone_size: .; d_call: TRBD1; v_call: TRBV11-2; cdr3_length: 15; j_call: TRBJ2-7; cdr3_aa: CASSLNRDSSYEQYF; cdr3_nt: TGTGCCAGCAGCTTGAATCGGGACAGTTCATACGAGCAGTACTTC
clone_size: .; d_call: TRBD1; v_call: TRBV5-1; cdr3_length: 14; j_call: TRBJ1-2; cdr3_aa: CASSPDRNNYGYTF; cdr3_nt: TGCGCCAGCAGCCCGGACAGGAACAACTATGGCTACACCTTC
clone_size: .; d_call: .; v_call: TRBV19; cdr3_length: 15; j_call: TRBJ1-5; cdr3_aa: CASSIGADSNQPQHF; cdr3_nt: TGTGCCAGTAGTATTGGGGCGGATAGCAATCAGCCCCAGCATTTT
clone_size: .; d_call: TRBD2; v_call: TRBV6-1; cdr3_length: 16; j_call: TRBJ2-2; cdr3_aa: CASSEWLAGTVGELFF; cdr3_nt: TGTGCCAGCAGTGAATGGCTAGCGGGAACCGTCGGGGAGCTGTTTTTT
clone_size: .; d_call: .; v_call: TRBV9; cdr3_length: 15; j_call: TRBJ1-4; cdr3_aa: CASSVGSLAGEKLFF; cdr3_nt: TGTGCCAGCAGCGTAGGTAGCCTCGCGGGGGAAAAACTGTTTTTT
clone_size: .; d_call: .; v_call: TRBV11-2; cdr3_length: 13; j_call: TRBJ1-2; cdr3_aa: CASSPQRGDSYTF; cdr3_nt: TGTGCCAGCAGCCCCCAAAGGGGCGATAGCTACACCTTC
clone_size: .; d_call: .; v_call: TRBV28; cdr3_length: 13; j_call: TRBJ2-5; cdr3_aa: CASRWRGEETQYF; cdr3_nt: TGTGCCAGCAGGTGGCGCGGGGAAGAGACCCAGTACTTC
clone_size: once; d_call: TRBD2; v_call: TRBV20-1; cdr3_length: 14; j_call: TRBJ2-1; cdr3_aa: CSASTGLAGNEQFF; cdr3_nt: TGCAGTGCTAGTACCGGACTAGCGGGAAATGAGCAGTTCTTC
clone_size: few; d_call: TRBD1; v_call: TRBV18; cdr3_length: 17; j_call: TRBJ1-6; cdr3_aa: CASSLEQLDRDNSPLHF; cdr3_nt: TGTGCCAGCTCTCTAGAACAACTGGACAGGGATAATTCACCCCTCCACTTT
clone_size: .; d_call: TRBD2; v_call: TRBV6-2/TRBV6-3; cdr3_length: 16; j_call: TRBJ2-1; cdr3_aa: CASSYSPGGRVNEQFF; cdr3_nt: TGTGCCAGCAGTTACTCTCCCGGGGGGAGGGTCAATGAGCAGTTCTTC
clone_size: .; d_call: .; v_call: TRBV2; cdr3_length: 15; j_call: TRBJ2-5; cdr3_aa: CASSWAQGQGETQYF; cdr3_nt: TGTGCCAGCTCTTGGGCTCAGGGGCAAGGGGAGACCCAGTACTTC
clone_size: .; d_call: .; v_call: TRBV24-1; cdr3_length: 15; j_call: TRBJ2-1; cdr3_aa: CATSRTTVGDNEQFF; cdr3_nt: TGTGCCACCAGTCGGACAACCGTAGGGGACAATGAGCAGTTCTTC
clone_size: .; d_call: .; v_call: TRBV30; cdr3_length: 14; j_call: TRBJ2-7; cdr3_aa: CAWSPLDKAYEQYF; cdr3_nt: TGTGCCTGGAGTCCCCTGGACAAAGCCTACGAGCAGTACTTC
clone_size: .; d_call: .; v_call: TRBV3-1/TRBV3-2; cdr3_length: 17; j_call: TRBJ2-3; cdr3_aa: CASSQDLEAGSTDTQYF; cdr3_nt: TGTGCCAGCAGCCAAGATCTTGAGGCAGGGAGCACAGATACGCAGTATTTT
clone_size: .; d_call: .; v_call: TRBV5-1; cdr3_length: 14; j_call: TRBJ1-2; cdr3_aa: CASSSGPTGYGYTF; cdr3_nt: TGCGCCAGCAGCAGCGGGCCTACGGGCTATGGCTACACCTTC
clone_size: few; d_call: TRBD2; v_call: TRBV5-1; cdr3_length: 14; j_call: TRBJ2-1; cdr3_aa: CASSVASGRYEQFF; cdr3_nt: TGCGCCAGCAGCGTCGCTAGCGGGAGGTACGAGCAGTTCTTC
clone_size: few; d_call: TRBD1; v_call: TRBV15; cdr3_length: 14; j_call: TRBJ2-7; cdr3_aa: CATSSDRGPYEQYF; cdr3_nt: TGTGCCACCAGCTCTGACAGGGGGCCGTACGAGCAGTACTTC
clone_size: .; d_call: TRBD1; v_call: TRBV5-1; cdr3_length: 15; j_call: TRBJ1-2; cdr3_aa: CASSPRQGGSVSYTF; cdr3_nt: TGCGCCAGCAGCCCCAGACAGGGCGGTTCTGTTAGCTACACCTTC
clone_size: .; d_call: TRBD2; v_call: TRBV3-1/TRBV3-2; cdr3_length: 16; j_call: TRBJ2-1; cdr3_aa: CASSHSSGGAGNEQFF; cdr3_nt: TGTGCCAGCAGCCATTCCAGCGGGGGGGCTGGGAATGAGCAGTTCTTC
clone_size: .; d_call: .; v_call: TRBV7-8; cdr3_length: 16; j_call: TRBJ2-5; cdr3_aa: CASSSYEEGRGETQYF; cdr3_nt: TGTGCCAGCAGCTCTTACGAGGAGGGGCGGGGAGAGACCCAGTACTTC
clone_size: .; d_call: TRBD1; v_call: TRBV4-1; cdr3_length: 17; j_call: TRBJ1-1; cdr3_aa: CASSQDGLTGKGTEAFF; cdr3_nt: TGCGCCAGCAGCCAAGACGGTTTGACAGGGAAGGGCACTGAAGCTTTCTTT
clone_size: once; d_call: .; v_call: TRBV5-4; cdr3_length: 14; j_call: TRBJ1-2; cdr3_aa: CASSPWRANYGYTF; cdr3_nt: TGTGCCAGCAGCCCGTGGCGGGCTAACTATGGCTACACCTTC
clone_size: once; d_call: .; v_call: TRBV5-5; cdr3_length: 15; j_call: TRBJ2-7; cdr3_aa: CASSLEGQGSYEQYF; cdr3_nt: TGTGCCAGCAGCTTGGAGGGGCAGGGGAGCTACGAGCAGTACTTC
clone_size: .; d_call: TRBD2; v_call: TRBV28; cdr3_length: 15; j_call: TRBJ2-1; cdr3_aa: CASSTGTSGVNEQFF; cdr3_nt: TGTGCCAGCAGTACCGGGACTAGCGGTGTCAATGAGCAGTTCTTC
clone_size: .; d_call: .; v_call: TRBV6-5; cdr3_length: 13; j_call: TRBJ2-2; cdr3_aa: CASSYSSTGELFF; cdr3_nt: TGTGCCAGCAGTTACTCCAGCACCGGGGAGCTGTTTTTT
clone_size: .; d_call: .; v_call: TRBV6-4; cdr3_length: 13; j_call: TRBJ1-2; cdr3_aa: CASSHDSTGGYTF; cdr3_nt: TGTGCCAGCAGCCACGACAGTACTGGTGGCTACACCTTC
clone_size: .; d_call: .; v_call: TRBV9; cdr3_length: 14; j_call: TRBJ2-3; cdr3_aa: CASSVGSGVNTQYF; cdr3_nt: TGTGCCAGCAGCGTAGGGTCCGGGGTGAATACGCAGTATTTT
clone_size: .; d_call: .; v_call: TRBV30; cdr3_length: 13; j_call: TRBJ1-1; cdr3_aa: CAWSARGNTEAFF; cdr3_nt: TGTGCCTGGAGTGCCCGGGGAAACACTGAAGCTTTCTTT
clone_size: .; d_call: TRBD1; v_call: TRBV10-3; cdr3_length: 13; j_call: TRBJ2-5; cdr3_aa: CAISSGGIETQYF; cdr3_nt: TGTGCCATCAGCTCAGGGGGCATCGAGACCCAGTACTTC
clone_size: .; d_call: TRBD2; v_call: TRBV6-4; cdr3_length: 16; j_call: TRBJ2-1; cdr3_aa: CASSRVAGGSYNEQFF; cdr3_nt: TGTGCCAGCAGTCGGGTGGCGGGAGGGTCCTACAATGAGCAGTTCTTC
clone_size: .; d_call: .; v_call: TRBV2; cdr3_length: 14; j_call: TRBJ1-3; cdr3_aa: CASRDDRSGNTIYF; cdr3_nt: TGTGCCAGCAGAGACGACAGGTCCGGAAACACCATATATTTT
clone_size: .; d_call: TRBD2; v_call: TRBV9; cdr3_length: 16; j_call: TRBJ2-3; cdr3_aa: CASSVTSGGAGDTQYF; cdr3_nt: TGTGCCAGCAGCGTGACTAGCGGGGGGGCAGGGGATACGCAGTATTTT
clone_size: .; d_call: TRBD2; v_call: TRBV18; cdr3_length: 14; j_call: TRBJ2-1; cdr3_aa: CASSPGGLAGALFF; cdr3_nt: TGTGCCAGCTCACCAGGGGGACTAGCGGGAGCTTTGTTCTTC
clone_size: .; d_call: .; v_call: TRBV11-2; cdr3_length: 15; j_call: TRBJ2-3; cdr3_aa: CASSFRVARVDTQYF; cdr3_nt: TGTGCCAGCAGCTTCCGGGTGGCCCGTGTAGATACGCAGTATTTT
clone_size: .; d_call: .; v_call: TRBV12-1; cdr3_length: 17; j_call: TRBJ2-2; cdr3_aa: CASSLEPRDTSTGELFF; cdr3_nt: TGTGCCAGCAGCCTCGAACCTCGGGACACCTCCACCGGGGAGCTGTTTTTT
clone_size: .; d_call: TRBD1; v_call: TRBV6-1; cdr3_length: 18; j_call: TRBJ2-7; cdr3_aa: CASSEALPGTGGGYEQYF; cdr3_nt: TGTGCCAGCAGTGAAGCCCTCCCCGGCACAGGGGGCGGGTACGAGCAGTACTTC
clone_size: .; d_call: TRBD1; v_call: TRBV19; cdr3_length: 16; j_call: TRBJ2-2; cdr3_aa: CASSIKGTGNTGELFF; cdr3_nt: TGTGCCAGTAGTATCAAGGGGACAGGGAACACCGGGGAGCTGTTTTTT
clone_size: once; d_call: .; v_call: TRBV29-1; cdr3_length: 13; j_call: TRBJ1-5; cdr3_aa: CSVARGEGQPQHF; cdr3_nt: TGCAGCGTTGCACGGGGGGAGGGTCAGCCCCAGCATTTT
clone_size: .; d_call: .; v_call: TRBV19; cdr3_length: 16; j_call: TRBJ2-1; cdr3_aa: CASSIDSGVVYNEQFF; cdr3_nt: TGTGCCAGTAGTATAGATTCGGGAGTAGTGTACAATGAGCAGTTCTTC
clone_size: .; d_call: TRBD2; v_call: TRBV4-1; cdr3_length: 17; j_call: TRBJ2-1; cdr3_aa: CASSQYRLAGGWDEQFF; cdr3_nt: TGCGCCAGCAGCCAGTACCGACTAGCGGGAGGGTGGGATGAGCAGTTCTTC